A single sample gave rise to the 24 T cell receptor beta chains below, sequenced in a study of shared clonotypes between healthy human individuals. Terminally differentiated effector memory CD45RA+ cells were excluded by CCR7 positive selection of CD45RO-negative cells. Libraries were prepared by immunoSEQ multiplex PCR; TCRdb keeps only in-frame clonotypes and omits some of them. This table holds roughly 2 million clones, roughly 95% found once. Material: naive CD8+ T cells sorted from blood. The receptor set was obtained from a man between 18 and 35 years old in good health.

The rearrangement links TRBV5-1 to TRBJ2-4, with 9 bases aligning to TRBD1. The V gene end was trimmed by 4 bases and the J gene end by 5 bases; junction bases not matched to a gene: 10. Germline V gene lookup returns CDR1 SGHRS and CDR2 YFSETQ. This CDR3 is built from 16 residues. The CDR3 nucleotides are TGCGCCAGCAGCCCATTGAGACAGGGGGGAGAAAACATTCAGTACTTC. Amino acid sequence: CASSPLRQGGENIQYF.

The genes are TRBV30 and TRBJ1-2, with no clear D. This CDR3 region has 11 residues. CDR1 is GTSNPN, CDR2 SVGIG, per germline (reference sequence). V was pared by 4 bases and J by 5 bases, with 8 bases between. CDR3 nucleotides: TGTGCCTGGAATGGCGCATATGGCTACACCTTC. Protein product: CAWNGAYGYTF.

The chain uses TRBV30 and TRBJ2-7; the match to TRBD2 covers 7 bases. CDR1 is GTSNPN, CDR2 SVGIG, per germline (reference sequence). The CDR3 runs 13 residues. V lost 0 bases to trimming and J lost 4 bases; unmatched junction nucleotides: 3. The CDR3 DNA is TGTGCCTGGAGTGTATGGGGGGGATACGAGCAGTACTTC. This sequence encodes CAWSVWGGYEQYF.

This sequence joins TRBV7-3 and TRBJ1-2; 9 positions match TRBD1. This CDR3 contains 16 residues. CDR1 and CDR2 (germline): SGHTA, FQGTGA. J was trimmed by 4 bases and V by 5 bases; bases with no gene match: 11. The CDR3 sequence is CASSQTPGQGSYGYTF. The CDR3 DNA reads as TGTGCCAGCAGCCAAACCCCGGGACAGGGCTCCTATGGCTACACCTTC.

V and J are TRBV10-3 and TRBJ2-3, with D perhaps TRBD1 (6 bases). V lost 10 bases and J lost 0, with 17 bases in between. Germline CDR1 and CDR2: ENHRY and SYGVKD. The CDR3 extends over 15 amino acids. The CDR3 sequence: CARGRAVSSTDTQYF. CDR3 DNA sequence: TGTGCCAGGGGGCGGGCGGTTTCTAGCACAGATACGCAGTATTTT.

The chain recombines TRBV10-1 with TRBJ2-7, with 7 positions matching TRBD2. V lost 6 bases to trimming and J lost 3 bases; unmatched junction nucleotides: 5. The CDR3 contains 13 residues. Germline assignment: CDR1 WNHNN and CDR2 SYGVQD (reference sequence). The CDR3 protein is CASSAGTNYEQYF. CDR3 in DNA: TGCGCCAGCAGCGCCGGGACTAACTACGAGCAGTACTTC.

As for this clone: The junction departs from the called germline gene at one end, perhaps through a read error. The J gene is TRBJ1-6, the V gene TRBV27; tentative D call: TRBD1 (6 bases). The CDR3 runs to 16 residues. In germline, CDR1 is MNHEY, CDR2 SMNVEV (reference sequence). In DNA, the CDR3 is TGTGCCAGCAGTATATCAAGGGGGGCAGATAATTCACCCCTCCACTTT. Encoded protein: CASSISRGADNSPLHF.

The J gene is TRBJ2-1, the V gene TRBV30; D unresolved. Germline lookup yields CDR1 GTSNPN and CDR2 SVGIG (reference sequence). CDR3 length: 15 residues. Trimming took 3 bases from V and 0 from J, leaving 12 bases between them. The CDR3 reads CAWSLDPSSYNEQFF. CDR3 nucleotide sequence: TGTGCCTGGAGCTTGGACCCAAGCTCCTACAATGAGCAGTTCTTC.

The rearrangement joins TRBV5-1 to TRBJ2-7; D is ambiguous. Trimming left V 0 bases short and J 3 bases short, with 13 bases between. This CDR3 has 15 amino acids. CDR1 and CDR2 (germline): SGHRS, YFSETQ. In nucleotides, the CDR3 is TGCGCCAGCAGCTTGGTGAGTGACACTTTCTACGAGCAGTACTTC. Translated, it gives CASSLVSDTFYEQYF.

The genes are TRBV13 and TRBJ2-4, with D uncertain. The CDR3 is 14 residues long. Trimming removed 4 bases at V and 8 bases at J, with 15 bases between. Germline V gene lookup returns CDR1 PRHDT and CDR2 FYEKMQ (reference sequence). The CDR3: CASSYERKTDIQYF. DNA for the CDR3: TGTGCCAGCAGCTACGAGAGAAAAACGGACATTCAGTACTTC.

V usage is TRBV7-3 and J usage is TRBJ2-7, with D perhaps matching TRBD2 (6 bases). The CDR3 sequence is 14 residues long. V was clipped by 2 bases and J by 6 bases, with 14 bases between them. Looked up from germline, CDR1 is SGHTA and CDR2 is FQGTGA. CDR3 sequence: CASSLGRAGSEQYF. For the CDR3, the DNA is TGTGCCAGCAGCTTAGGCAGGGCGGGAAGCGAGCAGTACTTC.

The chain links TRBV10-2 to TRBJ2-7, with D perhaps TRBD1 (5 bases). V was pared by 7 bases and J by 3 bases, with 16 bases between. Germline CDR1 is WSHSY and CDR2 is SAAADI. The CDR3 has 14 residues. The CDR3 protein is CASTTAGFSYEQYF. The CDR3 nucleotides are TGCGCCAGCACTACTGCAGGGTTTAGCTACGAGCAGTACTTC.

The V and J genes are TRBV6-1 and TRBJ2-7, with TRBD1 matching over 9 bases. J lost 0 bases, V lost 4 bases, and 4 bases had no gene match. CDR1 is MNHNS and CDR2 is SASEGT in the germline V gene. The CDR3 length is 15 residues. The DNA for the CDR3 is TGTGCCAGCAGTGGAGGGACAGGGAGCTCCTACGAGCAGTACTTC. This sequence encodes CASSGGTGSSYEQYF.

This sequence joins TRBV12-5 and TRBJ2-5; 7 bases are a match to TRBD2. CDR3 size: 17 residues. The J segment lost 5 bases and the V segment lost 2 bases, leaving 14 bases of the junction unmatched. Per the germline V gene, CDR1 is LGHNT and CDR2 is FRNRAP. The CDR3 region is CASGLPHPGLEGETQYF. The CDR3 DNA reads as TGTGCTAGTGGTTTGCCCCACCCCGGACTAGAGGGGGAGACCCAGTACTTC.

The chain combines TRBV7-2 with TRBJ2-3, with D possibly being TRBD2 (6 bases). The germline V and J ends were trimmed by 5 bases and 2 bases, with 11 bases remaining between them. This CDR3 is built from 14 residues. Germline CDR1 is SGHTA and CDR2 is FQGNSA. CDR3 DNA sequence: TGTGCCAGCAGCCCCTGGGACTTCACAGATACGCAGTATTTT. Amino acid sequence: CASSPWDFTDTQYF.

The CDR3 region is CASSFLGQGAHPEAFF. The CDR3, as DNA: TGTGCCAGCAGTTTCCTCGGACAGGGGGCGCATCCTGAAGCTTTCTTT. J is TRBJ1-1 and V is TRBV27; 11 bases match TRBD1. The V gene end was trimmed by 3 bases and the J gene end by 6 bases; junction bases not matched to a gene: 9. This CDR3 comprises 16 residues. Germline loops: CDR1 MNHEY, CDR2 SMNVEV (reference sequence).

The CDR3 sequence is CASSLAGQGVPTNEKLFF. In DNA, the CDR3 is TGTGCCAGCAGCTTAGCGGGACAGGGGGTTCCAACTAATGAAAAACTGTTTTTT. The chain is built from TRBV7-9 and TRBJ1-4; TRBD1 matches 11 bases. CDR1 and CDR2 from the germline V gene are SEHNR and FQNEAQ (reference sequence). The CDR3 totals 18 residues. Germline trimming cut 0 bases from V and 0 bases from J; bases unmatched to any gene: 3.

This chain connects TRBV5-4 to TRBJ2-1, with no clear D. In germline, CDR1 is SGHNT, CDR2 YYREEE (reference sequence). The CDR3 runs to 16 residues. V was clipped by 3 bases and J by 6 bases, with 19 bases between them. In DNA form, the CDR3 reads TGTGCCAGCAGCTCCCCCTCGGAGACTGTTGGCAATGAGCAGTTCTTC. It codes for CASSSPSETVGNEQFF.

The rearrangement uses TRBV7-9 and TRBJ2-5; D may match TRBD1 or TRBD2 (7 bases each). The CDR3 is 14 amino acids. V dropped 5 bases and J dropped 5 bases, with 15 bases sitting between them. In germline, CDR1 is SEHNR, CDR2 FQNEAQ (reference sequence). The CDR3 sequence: CASSQGRGHETQYF. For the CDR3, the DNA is TGTGCCAGCAGCCAGGGGAGGGGGCATGAGACCCAGTACTTC.

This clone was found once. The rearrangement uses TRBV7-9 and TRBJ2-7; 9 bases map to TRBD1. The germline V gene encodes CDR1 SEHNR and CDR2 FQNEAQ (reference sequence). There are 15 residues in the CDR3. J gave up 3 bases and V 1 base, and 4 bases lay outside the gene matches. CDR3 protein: CASSLGRDRVYEQYF. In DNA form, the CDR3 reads TGTGCCAGCAGCTTAGGACGGGACAGGGTCTACGAGCAGTACTTC.

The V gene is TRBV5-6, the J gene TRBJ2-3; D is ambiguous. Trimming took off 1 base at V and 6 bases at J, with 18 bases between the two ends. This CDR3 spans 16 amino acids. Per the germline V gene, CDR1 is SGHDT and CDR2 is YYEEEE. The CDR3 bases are TGTGCCAGCAGCTTGTCGAGGCAGCCCTATACGGATACGCAGTATTTT. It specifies CASSLSRQPYTDTQYF.

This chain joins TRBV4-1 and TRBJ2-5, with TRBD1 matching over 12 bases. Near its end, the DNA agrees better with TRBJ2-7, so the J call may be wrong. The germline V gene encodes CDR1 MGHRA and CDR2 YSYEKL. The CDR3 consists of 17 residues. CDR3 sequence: CASSRAQRGQGAGEQYF. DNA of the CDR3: TGCGCCAGCAGCCGAGCCCAGAGGGGACAGGGGGCGGGCGAGCAGTACTTC.

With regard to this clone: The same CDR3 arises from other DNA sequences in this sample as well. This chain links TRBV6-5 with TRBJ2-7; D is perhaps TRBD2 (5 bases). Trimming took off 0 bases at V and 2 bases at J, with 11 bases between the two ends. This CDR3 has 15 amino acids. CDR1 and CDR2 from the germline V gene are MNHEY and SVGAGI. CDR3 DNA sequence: TGTGCCAGCAGTTACTCCCCTGACGGGACCTACGAGCAGTACTTC. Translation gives CASSYSPDGTYEQYF.

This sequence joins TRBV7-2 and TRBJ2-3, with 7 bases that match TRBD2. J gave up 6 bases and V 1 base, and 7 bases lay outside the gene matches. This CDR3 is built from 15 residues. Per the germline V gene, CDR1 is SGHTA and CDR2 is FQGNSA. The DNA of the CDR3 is TGTGCCAGCAGCTTAGTACCGGGAGGTTTGGATACGCAGTATTTT. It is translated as CASSLVPGGLDTQYF.